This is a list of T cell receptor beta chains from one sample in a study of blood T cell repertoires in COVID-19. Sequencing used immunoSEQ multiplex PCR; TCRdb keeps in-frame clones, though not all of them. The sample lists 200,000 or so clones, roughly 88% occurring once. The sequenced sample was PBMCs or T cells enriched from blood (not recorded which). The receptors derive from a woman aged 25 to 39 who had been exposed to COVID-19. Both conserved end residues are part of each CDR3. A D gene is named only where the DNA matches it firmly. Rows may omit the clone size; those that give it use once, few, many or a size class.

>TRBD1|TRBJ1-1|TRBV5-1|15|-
CASSGGTGEITEAFF
TGCGCCAGCAGTGGCGGTACAGGGGAGATCACTGAAGCTTTCTTT
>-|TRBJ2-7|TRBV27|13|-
CASSLSQSSEQYF
TGTGCCAGCAGTTTGAGCCAGTCTAGCGAGCAGTACTTC
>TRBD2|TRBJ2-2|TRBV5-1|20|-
CASSLLTSGRGFANTGELFF
TGCGCCAGCAGCTTGCTGACTAGCGGGAGGGGGTTCGCGAACACCGGGGAGCTGTTTTTT
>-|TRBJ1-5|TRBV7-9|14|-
CASSLDSENQPQHF
TGTGCCAGCAGCTTAGATTCAGAAAATCAGCCCCAGCATTTT
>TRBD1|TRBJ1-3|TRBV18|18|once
CASSPLGTGYNSGNTIYF
TGTGCCAGCTCACCGCTCGGGACAGGGTATAACTCTGGAAACACCATATATTTT
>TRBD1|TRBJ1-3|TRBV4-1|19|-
CASSQGRGRLDQTGNTIYF
TGCGCCAGCAGCCAAGGGAGGGGGCGACTAGACCAGACTGGAAACACCATATATTTT
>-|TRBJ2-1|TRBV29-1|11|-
CSVYRGDEQFF
TGCAGCGTCTACCGTGGAGATGAGCAGTTCTTC
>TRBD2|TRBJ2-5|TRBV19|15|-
CASTPSGMYQETQYF
TGTGCCAGTACTCCTAGCGGAATGTACCAAGAGACCCAGTACTTC
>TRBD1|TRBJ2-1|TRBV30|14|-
CAWSLQGAYNEQFF
TGTGCCTGGAGTCTACAGGGGGCCTACAATGAGCAGTTCTTC
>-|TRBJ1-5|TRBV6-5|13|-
CASSLSPNQPQHF
TGTGCCAGCAGTTTAAGCCCAAATCAGCCCCAGCATTTT
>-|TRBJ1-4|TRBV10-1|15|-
CASSPGTFPDEKLFF
TGCGCCAGCAGTCCTGGGACATTCCCCGACGAAAAACTGTTTTTT
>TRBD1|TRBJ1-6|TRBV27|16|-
CASSLGTGGYRSPLHF
TGTGCCAGCAGTTTGGGGACAGGAGGGTATCGTTCACCCCTCCACTTT
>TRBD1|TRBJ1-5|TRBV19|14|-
CASSTQGAKLTQHF
TGTGCCAGTAGTACCCAGGGGGCAAAGTTGACCCAGCATTTT
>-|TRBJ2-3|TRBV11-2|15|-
CASSLRGDSTDTQYF
TGTGCCAGCAGCCTCAGGGGGGACAGCACAGATACGCAGTATTTT
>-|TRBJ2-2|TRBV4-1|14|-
CASSQPREARELFF
TGCGCCAGCAGCCAGCCGAGGGAGGCCCGGGAGCTGTTTTTT
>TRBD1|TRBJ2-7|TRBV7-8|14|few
CASSGGQFRYEQYF
TGTGCCAGCAGCGGGGGACAGTTTCGCTACGAGCAGTACTTC
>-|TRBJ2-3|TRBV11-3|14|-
CASSSGVLADTQYF
TGTGCCAGCAGCTCGGGAGTATTAGCAGATACGCAGTATTTT
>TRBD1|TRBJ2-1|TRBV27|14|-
CASSLSTGGDEQFF
TGTGCCAGCAGTTTAAGTACAGGGGGCGATGAGCAGTTCTTC
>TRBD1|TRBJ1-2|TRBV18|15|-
CASSSNRGGDYGYTF
TGTGCCAGCTCATCCAACAGGGGCGGGGACTATGGCTACACCTTC
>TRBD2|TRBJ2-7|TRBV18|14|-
CASSVTGGFYEQYF
TGTGCCAGCTCAGTAACGGGAGGATTCTACGAGCAGTACTTC
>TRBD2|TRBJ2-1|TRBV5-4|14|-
CASSLGGRRGEQFF
TGTGCCAGCAGCTTGGGCGGGAGGCGTGGTGAGCAGTTCTTC
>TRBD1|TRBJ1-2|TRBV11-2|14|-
CASSLGTGSYGYTF
TGTGCCAGCAGCCTGGGGACAGGGAGTTATGGCTACACCTTC
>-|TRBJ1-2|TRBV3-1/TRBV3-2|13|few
CASSQDKGRGYTF
TGTGCCAGCAGCCAAGATAAGGGGCGCGGCTACACCTTC
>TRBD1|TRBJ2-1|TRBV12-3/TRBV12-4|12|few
CASSLRGYEQFF
TGTGCCAGCAGTCTCAGGGGGTATGAGCAGTTCTTC
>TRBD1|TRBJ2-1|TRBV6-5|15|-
CASSYSGQGYNEQFF
TGTGCCAGCAGTTACTCGGGACAGGGGTACAATGAGCAGTTCTTC
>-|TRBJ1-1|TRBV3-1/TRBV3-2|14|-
CASRGGGKNTEAFF
TGTGCCAGCAGAGGCGGGGGTAAGAACACTGAAGCTTTCTTT
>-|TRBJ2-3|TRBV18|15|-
CASVGGQRSTDTQYF
TGTGCCAGCGTTGGAGGGCAGAGGAGCACAGATACGCAGTATTTT
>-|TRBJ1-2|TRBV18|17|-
CASSTGRLMNKKNGYTF
TGTGCCAGCTCAACAGGGCGACTAATGAACAAAAAGAATGGCTACACCTTC
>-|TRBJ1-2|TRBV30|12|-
CAWNPGGYGYTF
TGTGCCTGGAACCCCGGGGGCTATGGCTACACCTTC
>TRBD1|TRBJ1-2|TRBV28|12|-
CASRPGTGGYTF
TGTGCCAGCAGGCCCGGGACAGGGGGCTACACCTTC
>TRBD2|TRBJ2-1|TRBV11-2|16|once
CASSSSGTSGYNEQFF
TGTGCCAGCAGCTCCTCCGGGACTAGCGGGTACAATGAGCAGTTCTTC
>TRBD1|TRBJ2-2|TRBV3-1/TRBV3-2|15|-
CASWPGQGGTGELFF
TGTGCCAGTTGGCCGGGACAGGGGGGCACCGGGGAGCTGTTTTTT
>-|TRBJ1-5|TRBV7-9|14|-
CASSLEGAGQPQHF
TGTGCCAGCAGCTTAGAGGGAGCCGGTCAGCCCCAGCATTTT
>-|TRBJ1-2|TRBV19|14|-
CASSLRTVNYGYTF
TGTGCCAGTAGTCTTCGGACAGTTAACTATGGCTACACCTTC
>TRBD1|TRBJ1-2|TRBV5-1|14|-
CASSHGQGPYGYTF
TGCGCCAGCAGCCATGGACAGGGCCCATATGGCTACACCTTC
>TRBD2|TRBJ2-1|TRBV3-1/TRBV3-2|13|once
CASSPLLAGNGVF
TGTGCCAGCAGCCCGCTCTTAGCGGGGAATGGGGTCTTC
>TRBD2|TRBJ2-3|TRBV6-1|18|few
CASSELVAGGARTDTQYF
TGTGCCAGCAGTGAATTGGTAGCGGGAGGCGCCCGCACAGATACGCAGTATTTT
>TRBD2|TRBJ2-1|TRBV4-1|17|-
CASSPKTSGSSYNEQFF
TGCGCCAGCAGCCCAAAGACTAGCGGCAGCTCCTACAATGAGCAGTTCTTC
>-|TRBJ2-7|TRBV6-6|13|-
CASEGGPTYEQYF
TGTGCCAGCGAGGGCGGACCCACCTACGAGCAGTACTTC
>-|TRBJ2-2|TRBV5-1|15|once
CASSFRGDSAGELFF
TGCGCCAGCAGCTTTAGGGGCGACTCCGCCGGGGAGCTGTTTTTT
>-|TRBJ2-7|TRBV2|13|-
CASTTDSSYEQYF
TGTGCCAGCACTACCGACAGCTCCTACGAGCAGTACTTC
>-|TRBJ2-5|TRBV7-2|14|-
CASSLDRLGETQYF
TGTGCCAGCAGCTTAGACAGGCTTGGGGAGACCCAGTACTTC